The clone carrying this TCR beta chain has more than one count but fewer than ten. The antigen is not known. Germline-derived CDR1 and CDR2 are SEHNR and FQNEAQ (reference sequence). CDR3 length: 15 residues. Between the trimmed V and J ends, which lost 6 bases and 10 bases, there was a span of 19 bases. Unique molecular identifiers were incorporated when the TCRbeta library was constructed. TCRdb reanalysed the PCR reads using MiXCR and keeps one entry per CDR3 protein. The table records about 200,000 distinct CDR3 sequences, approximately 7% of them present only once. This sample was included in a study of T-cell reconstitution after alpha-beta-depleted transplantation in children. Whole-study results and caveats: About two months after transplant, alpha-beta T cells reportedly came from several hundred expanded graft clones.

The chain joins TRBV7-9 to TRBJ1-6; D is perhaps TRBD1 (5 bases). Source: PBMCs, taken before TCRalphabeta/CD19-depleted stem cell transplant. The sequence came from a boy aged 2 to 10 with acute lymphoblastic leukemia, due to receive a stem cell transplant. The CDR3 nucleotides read TGTGCCAGCAGACCCCTTGGGCAGGGAACGTCACCCCTCCACTTT. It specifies CASRPLGQGTSPLHF.